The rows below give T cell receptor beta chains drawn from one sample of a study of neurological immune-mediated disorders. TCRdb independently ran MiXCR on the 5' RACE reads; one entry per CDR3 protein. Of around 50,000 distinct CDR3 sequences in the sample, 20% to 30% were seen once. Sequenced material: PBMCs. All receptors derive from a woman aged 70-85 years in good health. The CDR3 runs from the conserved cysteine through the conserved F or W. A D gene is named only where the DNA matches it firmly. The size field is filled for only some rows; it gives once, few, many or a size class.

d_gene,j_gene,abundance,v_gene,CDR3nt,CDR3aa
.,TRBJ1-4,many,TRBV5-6,TGTGCCAGCAGCTCCGGCAAAGGGGTGGAAAAACTGTTTTTT,CASSSGKGVEKLFF
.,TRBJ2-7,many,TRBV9,TGTGCCAGCAGCGTAGGGGTGGGCCCGTACGAGCAGTACTTC,CASSVGVGPYEQYF
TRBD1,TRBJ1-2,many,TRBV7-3,TGTGCCAGCAGCTTAGGTTCTACAGGGGAAGGATCGGATGGCTACACCTTC,CASSLGSTGEGSDGYTF
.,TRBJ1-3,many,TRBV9,TGTGCCAGCAGCGTGCCAGGGAGAAACACCATATATTTT,CASSVPGRNTIYF
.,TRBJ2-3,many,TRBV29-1,TGCAGCGTTGCCAGCAGGTTTAGCACAGATACGCAGTATTTT,CSVASRFSTDTQYF
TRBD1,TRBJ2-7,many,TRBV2,TGTGCCAGCAGGATTGGACAGGCCCCCTCCTACGAGCAGTACTTC,CASRIGQAPSYEQYF
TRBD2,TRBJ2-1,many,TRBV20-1,TGCAGTGCTAGAGCCGGGGTAGCGGGAGGGCGGAGCTCCTACAATGAGCAGTTCTTC,CSARAGVAGGRSSYNEQFF
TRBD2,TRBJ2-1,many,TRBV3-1,TGTGCCAGCAGCCGTCGTAGCGGGAGTTACAATGAGCAGTTCTTC,CASSRRSGSYNEQFF
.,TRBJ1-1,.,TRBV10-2,TGCGCCAGCAGTGAGTGGGGGAACACTGAAGCTTTCTTT,CASSEWGNTEAFF
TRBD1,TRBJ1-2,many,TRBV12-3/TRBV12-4,TGTGCCAGCAGTTCGACAGGGAACTATGGCTACACCTTC,CASSSTGNYGYTF
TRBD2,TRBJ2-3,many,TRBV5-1,TGCGCCAGCAGCTCAGGTAGCGGGCGGATCTCCGATACGCAGTATTTT,CASSSGSGRISDTQYF
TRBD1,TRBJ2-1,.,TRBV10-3,TGTGCCATCAGTCTGACAGGGACGAGAGAGCAGTTCTTC,CAISLTGTREQFF
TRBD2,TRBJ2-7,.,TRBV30,TGTGCCTGGGGTAGCGGGACCCCTGGCGAGCAGTACTTC,CAWGSGTPGEQYF
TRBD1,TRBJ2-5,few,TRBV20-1,TGCAGTGCTAGATATGGACAGGGGGATGAGACCCAGTACTTC,CSARYGQGDETQYF
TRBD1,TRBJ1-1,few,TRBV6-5,TGTGCCAGCAGTTACTCGAGTACGGGACAGCGTAGAGCTTTCTTT,CASSYSSTGQRRAFF
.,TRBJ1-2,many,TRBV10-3,TGTGCCATCAGTGAGGGCCCATCGGGTGGAGACTATGGCTACACCTTC,CAISEGPSGGDYGYTF
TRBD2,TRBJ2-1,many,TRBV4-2,TGTGCCAGCAGCCAGCCCCCCGGGACTAGCGGGATCCATGAGCAGTTCTTC,CASSQPPGTSGIHEQFF
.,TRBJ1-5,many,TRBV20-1,TGCAGTGCCCCAGGGGCCTCCGGGAAGCCCCAGCATTTT,CSAPGASGKPQHF
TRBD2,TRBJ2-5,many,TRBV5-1,TGCGCCAGCAGTGTAGCGGGAGAAGAGACCCAGTACTTC,CASSVAGEETQYF
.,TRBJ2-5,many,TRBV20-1,TGCAGTGCTAGTCTCCAGGGGAAGGAGACCCAGTACTTC,CSASLQGKETQYF
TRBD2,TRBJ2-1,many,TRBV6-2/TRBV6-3,TGTGCCAGCATTCGCGGGAGTATCCGCGATGAGCAGTTCTTC,CASIRGSIRDEQFF
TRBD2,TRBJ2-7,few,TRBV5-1,TGCGCCAGCAGCTTGGTAGCCACTAGCGAGGCGGGGCAGTACTTC,CASSLVATSEAGQYF
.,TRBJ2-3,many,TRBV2,TGTGCCAGCAGTAGTTCCAGAAACACAGATACGCAGTATTTT,CASSSSRNTDTQYF
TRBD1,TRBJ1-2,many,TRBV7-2,TGTGCCAGCAGCTTAGGGACAGGGAACTATGGCTACACCTTC,CASSLGTGNYGYTF
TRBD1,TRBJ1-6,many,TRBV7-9,TGTGCCAGCAGCTTAGGGGACAGCCGTAATTCACCCCTCCACTTT,CASSLGDSRNSPLHF
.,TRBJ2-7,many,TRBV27,TGTGCCAGCAGTTTAGCACAATCCTACGAGCAGTACTTC,CASSLAQSYEQYF
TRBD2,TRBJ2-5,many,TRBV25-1,TGTGCCAGCAGTGATCCCGGGAGGTTCCAAGAGACCCAGTACTTC,CASSDPGRFQETQYF
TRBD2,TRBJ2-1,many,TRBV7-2,TGTGCCAGCAGCCTCGGACTAGTGAATGAGCAGTTCTTC,CASSLGLVNEQFF
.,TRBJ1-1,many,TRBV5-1,TGCGCCAGCACTGACGTTATGAACACTGAAGCTTTCTTT,CASTDVMNTEAFF
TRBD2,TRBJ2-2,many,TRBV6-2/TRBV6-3,TGTGCCAGCAGTTTACCGGGACTAGCGGGAGCAAACACCGGGGAGCTGTTTTTT,CASSLPGLAGANTGELFF
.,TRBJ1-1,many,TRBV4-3,TGCGCCAGCAGCCAAGGAATTGGCATGAACACTGAAGCTTTCTTT,CASSQGIGMNTEAFF
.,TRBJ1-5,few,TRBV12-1,TGTGCCAGCAGCCCAACGACCAACCATTATAGCAATCAGCCCCAGCATTTT,CASSPTTNHYSNQPQHF
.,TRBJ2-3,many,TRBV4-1,TGCGCCAGCAGCCCAGCACAGGGTAAATGGGATACGCAGTATTTT,CASSPAQGKWDTQYF
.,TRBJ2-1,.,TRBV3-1,TGTGCCAGCAGCGTAGTGGACCGAAGCGAGCAGTTCTTC,CASSVVDRSEQFF
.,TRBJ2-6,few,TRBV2,TGTGCCAGCAGATTCTCTGGGGCCAACGTCCTGACTTTC,CASRFSGANVLTF
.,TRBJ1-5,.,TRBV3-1,TGTGCCAGCAGCCAAGATCAAACAGGGTGGGCTGAAAGCAATCAGCCCAAGCATTTT,CASSQDQTGWAESNQPKHF
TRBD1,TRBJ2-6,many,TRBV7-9,TGTGCCAGCAGCCCCAGGGGGTCTGGGGCCAACGTCCTGACTTTC,CASSPRGSGANVLTF
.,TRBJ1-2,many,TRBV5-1,TGCGCCAGCAGCGTAGGACACTTGGATGGCTACACCTTC,CASSVGHLDGYTF
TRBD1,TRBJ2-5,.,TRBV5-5,TGTGCCAGCTTCTTGGGTCTAGGGGGCGGCGAGACCCAGTACTTC,CASFLGLGGGETQYF
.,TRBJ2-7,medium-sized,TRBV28,TGTGCCAGCACCCCCCCCGGTTTCTCCTACGAGCAGTACTTC,CASTPPGFSYEQYF
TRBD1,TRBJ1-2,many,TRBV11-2,TGTGCCAGCAGCCAAGGGGGCGTTCATGGCTACACCTTC,CASSQGGVHGYTF
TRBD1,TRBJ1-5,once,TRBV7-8,TGTGCCAGCAGCCCGAGGACAGGGAGCAATCAGCCCCAGCATTTT,CASSPRTGSNQPQHF
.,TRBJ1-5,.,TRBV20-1,TGCAGTGCTCGATCGCTTACGGAGAATCAGCCCCAGCATTTT,CSARSLTENQPQHF
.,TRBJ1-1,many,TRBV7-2,TGTGCCAGCAGCTTAGGGGTAGCTATGAACACTGAAGCTTTCTTT,CASSLGVAMNTEAFF
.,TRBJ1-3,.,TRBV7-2,TGTGCCAGCAGCTTAGCAGGAGGGGGTTCCGCCGGAAACACCATATATTTT,CASSLAGGGSAGNTIYF